Presented here are 14 T cell receptor beta chains from one specimen sequenced in a study of CD8 T cells in ankylosing spondylitis. Findings and caveats of the study: The study identified a TCR beta motif of roughly eight highly homologous variants that appeared characteristic of ankylosing spondylitis blood.

These TCRs' antigens remain unknown. Via MiXCR, TCRdb re-called the 5' RACE reads, giving one row per CDR3 protein. The table has over 450,000 distinct CDR3 sequences, over 9.5% seen once. Sequencing used blood, either unsorted or a sorted T cell fraction (not recorded which). Receptors originate from a male donor with ankylosing spondylitis.

The chain joins TRBV4-1 to TRBJ1-5; TRBD1 agrees at 11 bases. This CDR3 region has 15 residues. The germline V gene has CDR1 MGHRA and CDR2 YSYEKL. V was pared by 2 bases and J by 9 bases, with 6 bases of the junction left unmatched. The CDR3 DNA sequence: TGCGCCAGCAGCCAACAGGGACAGGGGGGCCGGCCCCAGCATTTT. Its translation: CASSQQGQGGRPQHF.

This clonotype was detected a few times. The V call is TRBV20-1, the J call TRBJ2-1; 10 bases map to TRBD2. The CDR3 runs 17 residues. V shed 0 bases and J 8 bases; nucleotides not matched to a gene: 13. Germline V gives CDR1 DFQATT, CDR2 SNEGSKA (reference sequence). The CDR3 here is CSARDAASGSYEDEQFF. The CDR3 DNA follows: TGCAGTGCTAGAGATGCGGCTAGCGGGAGTTACGAGGATGAGCAGTTCTTC.

The J gene is TRBJ2-7, the V gene TRBV5-1, with D possibly being TRBD1 or TRBD2 (5 bases each). V shed 2 bases and J shed 5 bases, with 14 bases lying between them. Looked up from germline, CDR1 is SGHRS and CDR2 is YFSETQ. The CDR3 is 14 residues long. The CDR3 reads CASSFPGQRNEQYF. CDR3 nucleotide sequence: TGCGCCAGCAGCTTTCCGGGGCAGCGCAACGAGCAGTACTTC.

This clonotype was observed a handful of times. V usage is TRBV5-1 and J usage is TRBJ2-5; D not certain. Germline CDR1 reads SGHRS; CDR2 reads YFSETQ. The CDR3 is made up of 14 amino acids. V was clipped by 4 bases and J by 3 bases, with 13 bases between them. CDR3 protein: CASSMNTWEETQYF. CDR3 sequence (DNA): TGCGCCAGCAGCATGAATACTTGGGAAGAGACCCAGTACTTC.

In this sample, this clonotype turned up many times. J is TRBJ2-1 and V is TRBV12-3 or TRBV12-4, with 9 bases aligning to TRBD1. The trim removed 7 bases at V and 9 bases at J, leaving 13 bases unmatched. CDR3 size: 15 residues. In nucleotides, the CDR3 is TGTGCCAGCAACTCGGGGACAGGGCGCTGGAGTGAGCAGTTCTTC. Protein product: CASNSGTGRWSEQFF.

In its sample, this clonotype was seen a few times. This sequence joins TRBV19 and TRBJ2-2; D call uncertain. This CDR3 has 12 residues. Germline V gene lookup returns CDR1 LNHDA and CDR2 SQIVND (reference sequence). V was pared by 8 bases and J by 11 bases, with 15 bases between. The CDR3 is CASGKYGFELFF. The CDR3, as DNA: TGTGCCAGTGGGAAGTACGGGTTCGAGCTGTTTTTT.

This clonotype was detected a few times. The genes are TRBV6-5 and TRBJ2-5, with 10 bases matching TRBD2. Trimming at V came to 2 bases and at J to 5 bases, leaving 8 bases not matched to a gene. There are 16 residues in the CDR3. The germline V gene encodes CDR1 MNHEY and CDR2 SVGAGI. CDR3: CASSYAKGLAFETQYF. The CDR3 DNA reads TGTGCCAGCAGTTACGCTAAGGGACTAGCGTTTGAGACCCAGTACTTC.

A remark on this clonotype: Germline is not matched at one junction end, which may reflect a read error. The V and J genes are TRBV2 and TRBJ2-7, with D unclear. Looked up from germline, CDR1 is SNHLY and CDR2 is FYNNEI. The CDR3 sequence is 11 residues long. Here the CDR3 reads CASSAGSRGNF. Written as DNA, the CDR3 is TGTGCCAGCAGTGCGGGTAGCCGTGGGAACTTC.

This clonotype was seen only a few times. V is TRBV20-1 and J is TRBJ1-1, with D unclear. V shed 4 bases and J shed 4 bases, with 7 bases lying between them. This CDR3 has 11 residues. Germline V gene lookup returns CDR1 DFQATT and CDR2 SNEGSKA (reference sequence). CDR3 amino acids: CSATVGTEAFF. Here the CDR3 DNA reads TGCAGTGCTACTGTTGGCACTGAAGCTTTCTTT.

There are a few counts of this clonotype. The chain employs TRBV15 and TRBJ2-3, with 11 bases that match TRBD2. The V gene's germline CDR1 is LNHNV and CDR2 YYDKDF (reference sequence). This CDR3 is 17 amino acids long. V lost 0 bases and J lost 4; bases outside the gene matches: 6. CDR3 loop: CATSRDASGRFADTQYF. CDR3 nucleotides: TGTGCCACCAGCAGAGATGCTAGCGGGAGGTTCGCAGATACGCAGTATTTT. The entire variable domain, with the rest obtained from reference TRBV15 and TRBJ2-3, is as follows: DAMVIQNPRYQVTQFGKPVTLSCSQTLNHNVMYWYQQKSSQAPKLLFHYYDKDFNNEADTPDNFQSRRPNTSFCFLDIRSPGLGDTAMYLCATSRDASGRFADTQYFGPGTRLTVL.

This chain uses TRBV7-8 with TRBJ1-2, with 7 bases identical to TRBD1. Germline V gene sequence: CDR1 SGHVS, CDR2 FQNEAQ. The CDR3 spans 18 residues. The V segment lost 5 bases and the J segment 0 bases; nucleotides outside the gene matches: 15. The DNA of the CDR3 is TGTGCCAGCAGCCCACTCACTGGGGGGACAGTCCCTAACTATGGCTACACCTTC. This codes for CASSPLTGGTVPNYGYTF.

This clonotype was found many times. This rearrangement joins TRBV10-3 to TRBJ2-1; D could derive from TRBD1 or TRBD2 (5 bases each). Trimming took 9 bases from V and 4 from J, leaving 16 bases between them. Per the germline V gene, CDR1 is ENHRY and CDR2 is SYGVKD. The CDR3 extends over 14 amino acids. This CDR3 reads CAITGPEPYNEQFF. Written as DNA, the CDR3 is TGTGCCATAACGGGACCCGAACCTTACAATGAGCAGTTCTTC.

The rearrangement links TRBV4-1 to TRBJ2-5; unclear D gene. The V gene's germline CDR1 is MGHRA and CDR2 YSYEKL. The CDR3 consists of 13 residues. The V gene lost 4 bases and the J gene lost 4 bases, with 10 bases spanning the gap. This chain's CDR3 is CASSRLLGETQYF. DNA for the CDR3: TGCGCCAGCAGCCGGCTATTGGGAGAGACCCAGTACTTC.

This sequence joins TRBV7-9 and TRBJ1-1; 7 bases agree with TRBD1. This CDR3 is 15 amino acids long. Germline V CDR1 and CDR2: SEHNR, FQNEAQ (reference sequence). J was trimmed by 1 base and V by 5 bases; bases with no gene match: 7. The chain's CDR3 is CASSTDRPKNTEAFF. CDR3 in DNA: TGTGCCAGCAGCACGGACAGGCCTAAGAACACTGAAGCTTTCTTT.